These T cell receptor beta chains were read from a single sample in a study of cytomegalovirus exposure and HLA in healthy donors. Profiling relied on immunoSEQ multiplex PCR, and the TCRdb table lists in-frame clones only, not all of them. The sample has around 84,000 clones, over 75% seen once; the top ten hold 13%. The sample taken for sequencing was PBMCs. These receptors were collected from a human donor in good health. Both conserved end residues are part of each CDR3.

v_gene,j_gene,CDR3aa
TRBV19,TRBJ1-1,CASRSASRDTEAFF
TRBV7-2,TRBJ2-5,CASSTGQGAETQYF
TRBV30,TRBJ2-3,CAWRRGGAGTQYF
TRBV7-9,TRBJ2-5,CASSQGTAYQETQYF
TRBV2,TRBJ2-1,CASSVASEQFF
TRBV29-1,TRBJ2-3,CSVGSGEEDTQYF
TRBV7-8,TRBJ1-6,CASSLGQLNSPLHF
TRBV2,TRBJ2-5,CASSGMGAGETQYF
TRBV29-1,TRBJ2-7,CSAGGGIPSYEQYF
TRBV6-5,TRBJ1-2,CASSPISTPSYGYTF
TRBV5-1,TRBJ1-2,CASSFSGGYGYTF
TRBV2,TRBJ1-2,CASSEGGRGRPSTGYTF
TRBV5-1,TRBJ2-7,CASSLVTSGGPISYEQYF
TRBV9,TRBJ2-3,CASSAITDTQYF
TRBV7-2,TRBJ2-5,CASSSNYQETQYF
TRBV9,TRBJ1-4,CASSVSPVKEKLFF
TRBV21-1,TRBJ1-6,CASSKDPGTGYSPLHF
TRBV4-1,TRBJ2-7,CASSFDRTYEQYF
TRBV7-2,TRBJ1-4,CASSPYLEEKLFF
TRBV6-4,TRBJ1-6,CAAGIKPSPNSPLHF
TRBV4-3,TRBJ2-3,CASSQGVLEDTQYF
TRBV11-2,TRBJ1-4,CASSRDRSNEKLFF
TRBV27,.,CASSLFPGQVRNEQYF
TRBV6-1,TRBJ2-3,CASSRGPITDTQYF
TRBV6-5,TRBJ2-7,CASSYRGEQYF
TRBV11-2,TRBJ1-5,CASSLERGQPQHF
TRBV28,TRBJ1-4,CASSNTGGEKLFF
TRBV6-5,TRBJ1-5,CASSRGFNQPQHF
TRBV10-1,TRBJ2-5,CAVRGGSEETQYF
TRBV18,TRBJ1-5,CASSPTGTDVQPQHF
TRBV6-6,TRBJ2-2,CASTLTGANTGELFF
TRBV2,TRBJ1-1,CASSRQENTEAFF
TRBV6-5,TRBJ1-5,CASSYYRNQPQHF
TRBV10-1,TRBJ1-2,CASSEGTDYYGYPF
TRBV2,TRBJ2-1,CASSERGGTFYNEQFF
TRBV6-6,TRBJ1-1,CASSYTARRGTEAFF
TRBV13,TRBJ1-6,CASSPYLDRARISPLNF
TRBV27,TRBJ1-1,CASSLSPQGGVNTEAFF
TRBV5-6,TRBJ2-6,CASSLDTGANVLTF
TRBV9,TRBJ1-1,CASSGTGTTEAFF